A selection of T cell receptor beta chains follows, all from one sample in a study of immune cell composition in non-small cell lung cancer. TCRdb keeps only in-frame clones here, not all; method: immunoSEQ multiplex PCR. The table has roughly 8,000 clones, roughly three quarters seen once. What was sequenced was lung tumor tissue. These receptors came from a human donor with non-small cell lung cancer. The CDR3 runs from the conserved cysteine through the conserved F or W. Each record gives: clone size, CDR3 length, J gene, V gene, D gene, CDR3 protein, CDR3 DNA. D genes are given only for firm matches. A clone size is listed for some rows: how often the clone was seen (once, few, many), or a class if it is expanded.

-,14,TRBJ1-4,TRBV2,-,CASSELGGNEKLFF,TGTGCCAGCAGTGAATTAGGGGGAAATGAAAAACTGTTTTTT
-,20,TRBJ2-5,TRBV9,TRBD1,CASSVGLGRGRGGPGETQYF,TGTGCCAGCAGCGTAGGTTTGGGCAGGGGGCGCGGAGGCCCGGGAGAGACCCAGTACTTC
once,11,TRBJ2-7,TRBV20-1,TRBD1,CSASQGVGQYF,TGCAGTGCTAGTCAGGGGGTTGGGCAGTACTTC
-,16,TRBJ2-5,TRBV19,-,CASSTEVGRVYETQYF,TGTGCCAGTAGTACAGAGGTTGGCAGGGTGTACGAGACCCAGTACTTC
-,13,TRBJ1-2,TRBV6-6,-,CASRQQGEGGYTF,TGTGCCAGCAGACAACAGGGAGAGGGGGGCTACACCTTC
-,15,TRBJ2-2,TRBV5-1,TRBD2,CASSRTSGTTGELFF,TGCGCCAGCAGTCGGACTAGCGGGACGACCGGGGAGCTGTTTTTT
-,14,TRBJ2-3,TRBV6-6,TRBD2,CASRPGLAADTQYF,TGTGCCAGCAGACCCGGGCTAGCGGCAGATACGCAGTATTTT
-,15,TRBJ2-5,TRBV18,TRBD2,CASSLPSGFSETQYF,TGTGCCAGCTCACTGCCTAGCGGGTTCTCAGAGACCCAGTACTTC
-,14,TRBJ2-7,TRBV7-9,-,CASSLDRVPYEQYF,TGTGCCAGCAGCTTAGACCGAGTTCCCTACGAGCAGTACTTC
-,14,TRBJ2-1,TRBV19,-,CASLGSPLINEQFF,TGTGCCAGTTTGGGGAGTCCCTTGATCAATGAGCAGTTCTTC
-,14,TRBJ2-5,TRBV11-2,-,CASTEQGSQETQYF,TGTGCCAGCACCGAGCAGGGGTCCCAAGAGACCCAGTACTTC
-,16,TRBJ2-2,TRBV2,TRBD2,CASRTQAGGVTGELFF,TGTGCCAGCAGAACCCAAGCGGGAGGAGTTACGGGGGAGCTGTTTTTT
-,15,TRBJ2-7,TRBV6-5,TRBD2,CASSYSGLAAYEQYF,TGTGCCAGCAGTTACTCGGGACTAGCGGCATACGAGCAGTACTTC
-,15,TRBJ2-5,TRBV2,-,CASSEGPQDPETQYF,TGTGCCAGCAGTGAAGGCCCACAGGACCCAGAGACCCAGTACTTC
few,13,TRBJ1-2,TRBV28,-,CASSSTTNYGYTF,TGTGCCAGCAGTTCGACAACTAACTATGGCTACACCTTC
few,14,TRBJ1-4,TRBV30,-,CAWSVRGGTEKLFF,TGTGCCTGGAGTGTACGTGGAGGGACCGAAAAACTGTTTTTT